What follows are 26 T cell receptor beta chains derived from one specimen sequenced in a study of T cell responses to AZD1222 COVID-19 vaccine. Sequenced by immunoSEQ multiplex PCR; TCRdb stores in-frame clones only, minus some. The sample lists roughly 150,000 clones, more than 85% occurring once. Here the sequenced sample was peripheral blood, taken on day 0 of AZD1222 vaccination. These receptors all come from an adult in good health.

V usage is TRBV19 and J usage is TRBJ1-1; no clear D. The CDR3 extends over 14 amino acids. In germline, CDR1 is LNHDA, CDR2 SQIVND (reference sequence). Trimming shortened V by 7 bases and J by 1 base, and 13 bases separated the two germline ends. In DNA form, the CDR3 reads TGTGCCAGTACCCATTGGGAACAGAACACTGAAGCTTTCTTT. It specifies CASTHWEQNTEAFF.

The gene calls are TRBV12-3 or TRBV12-4 and TRBJ1-2; 10 positions match TRBD1. V shed 6 bases, J shed 6 bases, and the junction held 4 bases outside the gene matches. CDR3 length: 13 amino acids. CDR3 in amino acids: CASRQTGGHGYTF. DNA of the CDR3: TGTGCCAGCAGGCAGACAGGGGGCCATGGCTACACCTTC.

This clone was detected only a few times. The V call is TRBV28, the J call TRBJ1-5, with D possibly TRBD1 on 6 matching bases. Germline CDR1 and CDR2: MDHEN and SYDVKM. This CDR3 is built from 16 residues. V gave up 6 bases and J gave up 3 bases, with 18 bases separating them. The CDR3 DNA sequence: TGTGCCAGCAGACCCTCGTGGGGGGCTCACAATCAGCCCCAGCATTTT. Its protein product is CASRPSWGAHNQPQHF.

This clone was picked up one time. V gene TRBV27 combines with J gene TRBJ1-3; D not certain. Germline-derived CDR1 and CDR2 are MNHEY and SMNVEV (reference sequence). V lost 2 bases and J lost 4, with 6 bases in between. The CDR3 runs 13 residues. CDR3 in amino acids: CASSLAGGNTIYF. CDR3 DNA: TGTGCCAGCAGTTTAGCCGGAGGAAACACCATATATTTT.

The rearrangement links TRBV7-6 to TRBJ2-7; TRBD2 agrees at 7 bases. The CDR3 runs to 16 residues. Germline CDR1 reads SGHVS; CDR2 reads FNYEAQ. J lost 2 bases, V lost 4 bases, and 11 bases had no gene match. CDR3 sequence reads: CASSSLLAATPYEQYF. As DNA, the CDR3 is TGTGCCAGCAGCTCCCTCCTAGCGGCAACTCCCTACGAGCAGTACTTC.

The chain couples TRBV18 to TRBJ1-1; D is possibly TRBD1 (5 bases). V lost 1 base to trimming and J lost 2 bases, with 11 bases between them. CDR3 length equals 15 residues. Germline values: CDR1 KGHSH, CDR2 LQKENI. The CDR3 region is CASSPRQGPNTEAFF. Written as DNA, the CDR3 is TGTGCCAGCTCACCACGGCAGGGCCCAAACACTGAAGCTTTCTTT. The full variable domain, completed using reference TRBV18 and TRBJ1-1, is NAGVMQNPRHLVRRRGQEARLRCSPMKGHSHVYWYRQLPEEGLKFMVYLQKENIIDESGMPKERFSAEFPKEGPSILRIQQVVRGDSAAYFCASSPRQGPNTEAFFGQGTRLTVV.

In its sample, this clone was seen once. This chain joins TRBV10-3 and TRBJ1-1, with D possibly being TRBD1 (6 bases). Between the trimmed V and J ends, which lost 3 bases and 8 bases, there was a span of 22 bases. The germline CDR1 and CDR2 sequences are ENHRY and SYGVKD. The CDR3 has 16 amino acids. CDR3 protein: CAISDLSRSRTDEAFF. The CDR3 DNA reads TGTGCCATCAGTGATCTGAGTCGGAGCAGGACAGACGAAGCTTTCTTT.

V usage is TRBV27 and J usage is TRBJ1-2; no definite D call. This CDR3 contains 13 residues. Germline V gene sequence: CDR1 MNHEY, CDR2 SMNVEV (reference sequence). With 5 bases removed from V and 8 bases from J, the gap between germline ends came to 15 bases. The CDR3 sequence is CASSQYEGQGYTF. The CDR3 coding sequence is TGTGCCAGCAGTCAATACGAAGGGCAGGGCTACACCTTC.

The rearrangement uses TRBV18 and TRBJ2-6; either TRBD1 or TRBD2 may supply D (6 bases each). In germline, CDR1 is KGHSH, CDR2 LQKENI. Trimming removed 3 bases from V and 1 base from J, with 10 bases in between. This CDR3 is built from 16 residues. The CDR3 bases are TGTGCCAGCTCACCCCAAGGGGGGTCTGGGGCCAACGTCCTGACTTTC. This codes for CASSPQGGSGANVLTF.

The chain combines TRBV7-8 with TRBJ2-5, with D tentatively TRBD2 (6 bases). The germline V gene encodes CDR1 SGHVS and CDR2 FQNEAQ. This CDR3 region has 13 residues. With 3 bases removed from V and 5 bases from J, the gap between germline ends came to 10 bases. This CDR3 reads CASSLEGWETQYF. The CDR3 region has the DNA TGTGCCAGCAGCTTGGAGGGCTGGGAGACCCAGTACTTC.

This chain connects TRBV30 to TRBJ2-2; possibly TRBD1 or TRBD2 for D (5 bases each). Germline lookup yields CDR1 GTSNPN and CDR2 SVGIG (reference sequence). The CDR3 length is 14 residues. V lost 3 bases, J lost 6 bases, and 14 bases lay in between. CDR3 nucleotide sequence: TGTGCCTGGAGCGCCGGGACCGTGCCCGGGGAGCTGTTTTTT. Its translation is CAWSAGTVPGELFF.

The count of this clone is one. The chain's CDR3 is CASIGGRGNSPLHF. The CDR3 nucleotides read TGTGCCAGCATAGGGGGCAGGGGGAATTCACCCCTCCACTTT. The genes are TRBV28 and TRBJ1-6, with 7 bases that match TRBD1. After removal of 7 bases from V and 7 bases from J, the junction contained 7 bases not matched to a gene. Germline V gene sequence: CDR1 MDHEN, CDR2 SYDVKM. The CDR3 has 14 amino acids.

This clone was seen a single time. The chain recombines TRBV18 with TRBJ1-2; tentative D call: TRBD1 (6 bases). V shed 3 bases and J shed 4 bases, with 18 bases lying between them. Germline V lookup: CDR1 KGHSH, CDR2 LQKENI. The CDR3 sequence is 16 residues long. CDR3 DNA: TGTGCCAGCTCACCGGGTGACAGGCCAACTCTCTATGGCTACACCTTC. The encoded protein is CASSPGDRPTLYGYTF.

The rearrangement links TRBV5-1 to TRBJ2-1; unclear D gene. The CDR3 is 12 amino acids. V was cut by 3 bases and J by 7 bases, with 8 bases left in between. CDR1 is SGHRS and CDR2 is YFSETQ in the germline V gene. The CDR3: CASSSSGNEQFF. In nucleotides, the CDR3 is TGCGCCAGCAGCTCCTCTGGGAATGAGCAGTTCTTC.

J is TRBJ1-2 and V is TRBV2; maybe TRBD1 (5 bases). This CDR3 is built from 14 residues. Germline CDR1 SNHLY, CDR2 FYNNEI. Trimming took off 6 bases at V and 5 bases at J, with 16 bases between the two ends. The CDR3, as DNA: TGTGCCAGCAGGACAGCTCGATCATTTTATGGCTACACCTTC. This encodes CASRTARSFYGYTF.

The chain is built from TRBV14 and TRBJ2-1; 9 bases line up with TRBD2. Germline V CDR1 and CDR2: SGHDN, FVKESK. Trimming took 3 bases from V and 4 from J; bases not matched to a gene: 4. There are 15 residues in the CDR3. The CDR3 DNA reads TGTGCCAGCAGCCACATAGCGGGAGAATACAATGAGCAGTTCTTC. It yields the protein CASSHIAGEYNEQFF.

This clone has only a few counts. The J gene is TRBJ1-1, the V gene TRBV4-1, with D possibly being TRBD1 (5 bases). The CDR3 sequence is 17 residues long. Germline CDR1 and CDR2: MGHRA and YSYEKL. V was trimmed by 5 bases and J by 0 bases, leaving 19 bases between them. The CDR3: CASSLGKGISMNTEAFF. The CDR3 bases are TGCGCCAGCAGCTTAGGGAAGGGGATTTCTATGAACACTGAAGCTTTCTTT.

The chain links TRBV18 to TRBJ2-5; D is undetermined. Per the germline V gene, CDR1 is KGHSH and CDR2 is LQKENI. CDR3 length equals 14 residues. With 0 bases removed from V and 2 bases from J, the gap between germline ends came to 7 bases. The CDR3 sequence: CASSPPHGQETQYF. Here the CDR3 DNA reads TGTGCCAGCTCACCACCCCACGGACAAGAGACCCAGTACTTC.

V usage is TRBV11-3 and J usage is TRBJ2-3; D may correspond to TRBD1 or TRBD2 (5 bases each). Trimming shortened V by 4 bases and J by 4 bases, and 12 bases separated the two germline ends. This CDR3 is 14 amino acids long. Germline CDR1 SGHNT, CDR2 YENEEA. This CDR3 is CASSSGPMADTQYF. The CDR3 DNA follows: TGTGCCAGCAGCTCGGGACCCATGGCAGATACGCAGTATTTT.

The chain is built from TRBV28 and TRBJ1-3; 8 bases match TRBD1. With 6 bases clipped from V and 0 bases from J, the junction kept 7 bases outside the gene matches. The CDR3 covers 16 residues. The germline CDR1 and CDR2 sequences are MDHEN and SYDVKM. The CDR3 is CASSQRTGSSGNTIYF. For the CDR3, the DNA is TGTGCCAGCAGCCAAAGGACAGGGTCCTCTGGAAACACCATATATTTT.

Concerning this clone itself: One junction end disagrees with the germline gene, perhaps due to a read error. This sequence joins TRBV9 and TRBJ1-3; the match to TRBD1 covers 7 bases. The germline gives CDR1 SGDLS, CDR2 YYNGEE. This CDR3 is 17 amino acids long. In DNA form, the CDR3 reads TGTGCCATCAGCCCTAGTGGCGGGCCAGGGGGAACAAACACCATATATTTT. It encodes CAISPSGGPGGTNTIYF.

CDR3 loop: CASSRDFVGTEKLFF. The DNA for the CDR3 is TGTGCCAGCTCACGAGATTTCGTTGGAACTGAAAAACTGTTTTTT. This chain joins TRBV18 and TRBJ1-4, with no clear D. Germline CDR1 and CDR2: KGHSH and LQKENI. V gave up 4 bases and J gave up 7 bases, with 16 bases separating them. The CDR3 runs 15 residues.

V usage is TRBV28 and J usage is TRBJ2-1; 11 bases agree with TRBD2. Germline CDR1 reads MDHEN; CDR2 reads SYDVKM. The CDR3 spans 19 residues. V dropped 4 bases and J dropped 0; count of bases not matched to a gene: 11. The CDR3 sequence is CASSSDLAGGLSSYNEQFF. CDR3 DNA sequence: TGTGCCAGCAGTTCCGACCTAGCGGGAGGTCTTAGCTCCTACAATGAGCAGTTCTTC.

This clone occurred once. V usage is TRBV19 and J usage is TRBJ1-5, with a tentative D call TRBD1 (5 bases). Trimming cost V 7 bases and J 5 bases, with 15 bases left between them. From germline, CDR1 is LNHDA and CDR2 SQIVND (reference sequence). This CDR3 spans 14 amino acids. The CDR3 DNA reads as TGTGCCAGTACCTCAAGGCAGGGACATCAGCCCCAGCATTTT. As protein: CASTSRQGHQPQHF.

The CDR3: CASSSHGTTYNEQFF. The CDR3 DNA reads as TGTGCCAGCAGCTCTCACGGGACTACCTACAATGAGCAGTTCTTC. The chain is built from TRBV7-9 and TRBJ2-1; 7 bases align to TRBD2. The trim removed 4 bases at V and 2 bases at J, leaving 5 bases unmatched. This CDR3 spans 15 amino acids. The germline CDR1 and CDR2 sequences are SEHNR and FQNEAQ (reference sequence).

The gene calls are TRBV2 and TRBJ2-1, with 11 bases identical to TRBD2. This CDR3 region has 11 residues. V was pared by 7 bases and J by 15 bases, with 5 bases of the junction left unmatched. CDR1 and CDR2 (germline): SNHLY, FYNNEI. CDR3: CASTRLAGTFF. In DNA, the CDR3 is TGTGCCAGCACGCGACTAGCGGGGACGTTCTTC.